This passage covers 23 T cell receptor beta chains from one sample sequenced in a study of blood T cells in healthy people across ages. A second PCR of roughly 7 to 11 cycles used a sample-barcoded 5' primer and a J-beta primer mix. MiXCR was run by TCRdb on the 5' RACE reads, yielding one entry per CDR3 protein. The table shows roughly 800,000 distinct CDR3 sequences, with approximately 24% occurring only once. The same data also contributed to another study, on T cells of mothers and their children.

Sequencing was performed on blood. Every receptor here comes from a boy aged 5-17 years in good health.

This chain links TRBV28 with TRBJ1-2; D is undetermined. Per the germline V gene, CDR1 is MDHEN and CDR2 is SYDVKM. V was pared by 3 bases and J by 2 bases, with 7 bases between. The CDR3 contains 13 residues. The DNA for the CDR3 is TGTGCCAGCAGTTTTGATAACAACTATGGCTACACCTTC. The encoded protein is CASSFDNNYGYTF.

This clonotype appeared a few times. CDR3: CASSQGITATNEKLFF. CDR3 nucleotides: TGCGCCAGCAGCCAAGGGATTACAGCAACTAATGAAAAACTGTTTTTT. V gene TRBV4-1 combines with J gene TRBJ1-4, with D unclear. CDR3 length equals 16 residues. The germline V and J ends were trimmed by 1 base and 0 bases, with 9 bases remaining between them. Germline values: CDR1 MGHRA, CDR2 YSYEKL.

V and J are TRBV20-1 and TRBJ2-7, with D tentatively TRBD1 or TRBD2 (5 bases each). CDR3 length: 11 residues. In germline, CDR1 is DFQATT, CDR2 SNEGSKA (reference sequence). CDR3 residues: CSGASSYEQYF. CDR3 coding DNA: TGCAGCGGGGCGAGCTCCTACGAGCAGTACTTC.

This clonotype has a handful of counts. The V gene is TRBV6-1, the J gene TRBJ1-2; 9 positions agree with TRBD1. Unmatched junction bases numbered 4, after V lost 6 bases and J lost 5 bases. Germline V gives CDR1 MNHNS, CDR2 SASEGT. The CDR3 length is 13 residues. CDR3 in amino acids: CASSGQGIYGYTF. CDR3 nucleotide sequence: TGTGCCAGCAGCGGACAGGGGATTTATGGCTACACCTTC.

The V call is TRBV12-3 or TRBV12-4, the J call TRBJ2-1; possibly TRBD2 for D (5 bases). The end of the DNA aligns better with TRBJ2-5, so the J call may be wrong. This CDR3 is 13 amino acids long. The CDR3 DNA sequence: TGTGCCAGCAGTCTCAGGACTGCTTCGACCCAGTACTTC. It specifies CASSLRTASTQYF.

This chain joins TRBV7-3 and TRBJ1-1; weak D call: TRBD1 (5 bases). There are 14 residues in the CDR3. Per germline, CDR1 SGHTA and CDR2 FQGTGA. V lost 1 base to trimming and J lost 11 bases, with 17 bases between them. The CDR3 coding sequence is TGTGCCAGCAGCTTAAGAACGGAGGAAGGGGCGGCTTTCTTT. Protein sequence: CASSLRTEEGAAFF.

This clonotype was observed once. This rearrangement joins TRBV6-5 to TRBJ1-2; 11 bases align to TRBD1. The V gene's germline CDR1 is MNHEY and CDR2 SVGAGI. J was trimmed by 5 bases and V by 5 bases; bases with no gene match: 7. This CDR3 spans 15 amino acids. CDR3 sequence (DNA): TGTGCCAGCAGTCCCGTCGGGACAGGGGGGTATGGCTACACCTTC. This codes for CASSPVGTGGYGYTF.

The V gene is TRBV7-2, the J gene TRBJ2-4, with D possibly TRBD1 on 6 matching bases. The CDR3 covers 12 residues. Germline V lookup: CDR1 SGHTA, CDR2 FQGNSA. V lost 4 bases, J lost 7 bases, and 8 bases lay in between. The CDR3 coding sequence is TGTGCCAGCAGCTCCACAGGGAACATTCAGTACTTC. Protein sequence: CASSSTGNIQYF. Full variable domain (missing parts from reference TRBV7-2 and TRBJ2-4): GAGVSQSPSNKVTEKGKDVELRCDPISGHTALYWYRQSLGQGLEFLIYFQGNSAPDKSGLPSDRFSAERTGGSVSTLTIQRTQQEDSAVYLCASSSTGNIQYFGAGTRLSVL.

The CDR3 region has the DNA TGTGCCAGCAGTTCTCTCGGCGGGGGAGGAAAGACCCAGTACTTC. This gives the protein CASSSLGGGGKTQYF. The rearrangement joins TRBV28 to TRBJ2-5; 7 positions agree with TRBD2. Trimming removed 4 bases from V and 6 bases from J; junction bases left unmatched: 11. The CDR3 is made up of 15 amino acids. Germline V lookup: CDR1 MDHEN, CDR2 SYDVKM.

This clonotype was counted a few times. J is TRBJ1-1 and V is TRBV5-1; D perhaps matches TRBD1 (6 bases). The CDR3 contains 14 residues. CDR1 is SGHRS, CDR2 YFSETQ, per germline. The V and J ends lost 0 bases and 6 bases respectively, with 12 bases between them. This CDR3 is CASSLEGGPPEAFF. For the CDR3, the DNA is TGCGCCAGCAGCTTGGAGGGGGGCCCCCCTGAAGCTTTCTTT.

CDR3 sequence (DNA): TGTGCCAGCGGCCTCGCAGGGGATTATACTGAAGCTTTCTTT. Its protein is CASGLAGDYTEAFF. The chain joins TRBV7-8 to TRBJ1-1; TRBD1 might be the D (6 bases). The V gene's germline CDR1 is SGHVS and CDR2 FQNEAQ. The CDR3 covers 14 residues. Trimming pared 8 bases from V and 5 bases from J, leaving 18 bases between.

This sequence joins TRBV6-1 and TRBJ1-4, with D possibly being TRBD1 (6 bases). The CDR3 spans 18 residues. Trimming cost V 6 bases and J 0 bases, with 20 bases left between them. CDR1 MNHNS and CDR2 SASEGT come from the germline V gene. The CDR3 DNA is TGTGCCAGCAGCCGCCGGGGGGGGCTACCTGCAACTAATGAAAAACTGTTTTTT. This sequence encodes CASSRRGGLPATNEKLFF.

The V and J genes are TRBV5-1 and TRBJ2-1, with 9 bases that match TRBD2. The CDR3 is made up of 15 amino acids. Germline assignment: CDR1 SGHRS and CDR2 YFSETQ. Unmatched junction bases numbered 4, after V lost 0 bases and J lost 6 bases. The CDR3 spells CASSLALAGSNEQFF. The CDR3 DNA follows: TGCGCCAGCAGCTTGGCCCTAGCGGGGTCCAATGAGCAGTTCTTC. Using reference TRBV5-1 and TRBJ2-1 for the parts outside the CDR3, the full variable domain is KAGVTQTPRYLIKTRGQQVTLSCSPISGHRSVSWYQQTPGQGLQFLFEYFSETQRNKGNFPGRFSGRQFSNSRSEMNVSTLELGDSALYLCASSLALAGSNEQFFGPGTRLTVL.

The sample holds a few counts of this clonotype. CDR3 protein: CASSWGAENEKLFF. CDR3 nucleotide sequence: TGTGCCAGCAGCTGGGGGGCAGAAAATGAAAAACTGTTTTTT. This chain links TRBV7-9 with TRBJ1-4; the D gene is possibly TRBD1 (6 bases). The CDR3 sequence is 14 residues long. The V end lost 4 bases, the J end lost 5 bases, and 11 bases lay between the germline ends. Looked up from germline, CDR1 is SEHNR and CDR2 is FQNEAQ (reference sequence).

The V gene is TRBV11-2, the J gene TRBJ2-3; no definite D call. Germline assignment: CDR1 SGHAT and CDR2 FQNNGV. Deletions cut 6 bases from V and 4 bases from J, with 17 bases between. CDR3 length equals 15 residues. CDR3 bases: TGTGCCAGCAGTCCCACATGGGGATCCGCAGATACGCAGTATTTT. Residues: CASSPTWGSADTQYF.

The table lists this clonotype with a few counts. At one boundary the junction diverges from the germline segment, which might be a read error. The rearrangement uses TRBV5-4 and TRBJ2-5; TRBD2 agrees at 7 bases. The J call may be wrong; the DNA end is better matched by TRBJ2-1. The CDR3 is made up of 15 amino acids. Germline values: CDR1 SGHNT, CDR2 YYREEE (reference sequence). CDR3 in DNA: TGTGCCAGCAGTTTGGCAGGGAGGGGTATGGATGAGCAGTTCTTC. This encodes CASSLAGRGMDEQFF.

V is TRBV20-1 and J is TRBJ2-5; 7 bases match TRBD1. Looked up from germline, CDR1 is DFQATT and CDR2 is SNEGSKA (reference sequence). V was clipped by 7 bases and J by 5 bases; unmatched bases: 7. The CDR3 has 12 amino acids. Written as DNA, the CDR3 is TGCAGTGGTATTGGGACAGAGGAGACCCAGTACTTC. Amino acid sequence: CSGIGTEETQYF.

This clonotype was recorded a few times. One junction end disagrees with the germline gene, perhaps due to a read error. This sequence joins TRBV6-1 and TRBJ2-5, with D perhaps TRBD2 (5 bases). The germline CDR1 and CDR2 sequences are MNHNS and SASEGT. There are 12 residues in the CDR3. The CDR3 protein is CASRNVGEIQYF. Here the CDR3 DNA reads TGTGCCAGCAGGAACGTCGGGGAGATCCAGTACTTC.

The chain employs TRBV5-6 and TRBJ2-7; TRBD1 matches at 11 bases. V shed 4 bases, J shed 3 bases, and the junction held 6 bases outside the gene matches. There are 15 residues in the CDR3. Germline V gene data show CDR1 as SGHDT and CDR2 as YYEEEE. The CDR3 nucleotides read TGTGCCAGCAGCCCGTGGACAGGGGGCCTCTACGAGCAGTACTTC. Encoded protein: CASSPWTGGLYEQYF.

This clonotype was found a few times. The chain has TRBV23-1 and TRBJ2-5; D is unresolved. TRBV23-1 is recorded as an ORF, its role being uncertain. Trimming pared 4 bases from V and 6 bases from J, leaving 3 bases between. The CDR3 length is 10 residues. The CDR3 reads CASSPKTQYF. Written as DNA, the CDR3 is TGCGCCAGCAGTCCGAAGACCCAGTACTTC.

There are a few counts of this clonotype. The chain uses TRBV12-3 or TRBV12-4 and TRBJ1-5; weak D call: TRBD1 (5 bases). Trimming stripped 8 bases from V and 8 bases from J, with 16 bases between. The CDR3 length is 13 residues. The chain's CDR3 is CASSPLEQEPQHF. The CDR3 DNA follows: TGTGCCAGCTCCCCCCTGGAACAGGAGCCCCAGCATTTT.

This clonotype was counted a few times. The chain is built from TRBV20-1 and TRBJ2-4; D possibly matches TRBD1 or TRBD2 (5 bases each). The germline V gene encodes CDR1 DFQATT and CDR2 SNEGSKA (reference sequence). Trimming took 3 bases from V and 0 from J, leaving 12 bases between them. This CDR3 contains 15 residues. The CDR3 region is CSASSPGLAKNIQYF. DNA for the CDR3: TGCAGTGCTAGCTCTCCGGGGCTAGCCAAAAACATTCAGTACTTC.

Note on this clonotype: One end of the junction varies from germline; a read error may be responsible. V and J are TRBV4-1 and TRBJ2-3; D is perhaps TRBD1 (6 bases). Germline V CDR1 and CDR2: MGHRA, YSYEKL. This CDR3 has 16 amino acids. DNA of the CDR3: TGCGCCAGTAGCCAAGTCCGACAGGCCCTGACAGATACGCAGTATTTT. This translates into CASSQVRQALTDTQYF.